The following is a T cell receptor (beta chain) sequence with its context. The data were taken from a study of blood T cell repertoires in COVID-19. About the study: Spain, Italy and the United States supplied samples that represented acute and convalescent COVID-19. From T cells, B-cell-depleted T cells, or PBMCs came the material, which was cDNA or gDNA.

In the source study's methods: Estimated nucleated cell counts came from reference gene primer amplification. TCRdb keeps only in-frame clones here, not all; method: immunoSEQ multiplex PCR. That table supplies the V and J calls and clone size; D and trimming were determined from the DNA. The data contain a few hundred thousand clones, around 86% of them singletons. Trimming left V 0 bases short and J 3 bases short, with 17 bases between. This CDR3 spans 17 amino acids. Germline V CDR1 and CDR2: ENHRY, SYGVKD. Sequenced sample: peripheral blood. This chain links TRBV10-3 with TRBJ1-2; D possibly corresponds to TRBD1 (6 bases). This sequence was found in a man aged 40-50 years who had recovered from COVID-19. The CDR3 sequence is CAISESITVAGDYGYTF. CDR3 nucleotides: TGTGCCATCAGTGAGTCGATAACTGTAGCAGGGGACTATGGCTACACCTTC.